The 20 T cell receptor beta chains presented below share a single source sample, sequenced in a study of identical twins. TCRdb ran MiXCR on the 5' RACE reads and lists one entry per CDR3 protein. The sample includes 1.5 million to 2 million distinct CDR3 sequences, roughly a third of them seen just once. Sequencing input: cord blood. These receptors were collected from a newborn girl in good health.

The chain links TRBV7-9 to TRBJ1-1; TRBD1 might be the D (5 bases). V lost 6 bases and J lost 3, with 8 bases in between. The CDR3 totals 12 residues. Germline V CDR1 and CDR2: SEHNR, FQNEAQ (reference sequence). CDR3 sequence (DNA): TGTGCCAGCAGACAACAGGACACTGAAGCTTTCTTT. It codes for CASRQQDTEAFF.

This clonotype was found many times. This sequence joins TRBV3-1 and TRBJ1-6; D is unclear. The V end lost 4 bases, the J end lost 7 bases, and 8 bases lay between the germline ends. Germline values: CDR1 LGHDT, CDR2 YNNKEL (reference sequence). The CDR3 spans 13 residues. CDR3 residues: CASSLEANSPLHF. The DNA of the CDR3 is TGTGCCAGCAGCCTCGAGGCCAATTCACCCCTCCACTTT.

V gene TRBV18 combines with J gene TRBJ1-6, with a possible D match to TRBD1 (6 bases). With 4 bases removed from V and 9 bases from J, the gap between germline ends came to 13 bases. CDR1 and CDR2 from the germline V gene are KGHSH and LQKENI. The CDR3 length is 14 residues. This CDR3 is CASSHDRMGSPLHF. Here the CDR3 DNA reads TGTGCCAGCTCACACGACAGGATGGGTTCACCCCTCCACTTT.

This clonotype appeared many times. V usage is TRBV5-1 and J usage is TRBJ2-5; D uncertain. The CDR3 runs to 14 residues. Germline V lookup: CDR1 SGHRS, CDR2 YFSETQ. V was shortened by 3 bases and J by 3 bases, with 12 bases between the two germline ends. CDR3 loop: CASSYYNRKETQYF. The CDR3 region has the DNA TGCGCCAGCAGCTACTATAACCGGAAAGAGACCCAGTACTTC.

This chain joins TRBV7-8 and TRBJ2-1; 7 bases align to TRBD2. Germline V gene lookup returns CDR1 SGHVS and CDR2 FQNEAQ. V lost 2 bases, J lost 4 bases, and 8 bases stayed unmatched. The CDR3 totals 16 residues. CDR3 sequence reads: CASSLSTGGKYNEQFF. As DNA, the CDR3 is TGTGCCAGCAGCTTATCGACGGGAGGCAAATACAATGAGCAGTTCTTC.

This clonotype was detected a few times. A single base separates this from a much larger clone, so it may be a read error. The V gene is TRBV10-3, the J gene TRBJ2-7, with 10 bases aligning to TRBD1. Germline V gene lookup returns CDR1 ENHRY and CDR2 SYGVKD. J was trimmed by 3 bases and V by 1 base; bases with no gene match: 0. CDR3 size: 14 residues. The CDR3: CAISEWTGGYEQYF. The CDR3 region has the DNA TGTGCCATCAGTGAGTGGACAGGGGGCTACGAGCAGTACTTC.

The CDR3: CSAWKGLAGVYEQYF. DNA for the CDR3: TGCAGTGCGTGGAAGGGACTAGCGGGAGTCTACGAGCAGTACTTC. The V and J genes are TRBV20-1 and TRBJ2-5, with 14 bases identical to TRBD2. TRBJ2-7 explains the end of the DNA better; the J call may be wrong. The CDR3 totals 15 residues. Germline V gives CDR1 DFQATT, CDR2 SNEGSKA (reference sequence).

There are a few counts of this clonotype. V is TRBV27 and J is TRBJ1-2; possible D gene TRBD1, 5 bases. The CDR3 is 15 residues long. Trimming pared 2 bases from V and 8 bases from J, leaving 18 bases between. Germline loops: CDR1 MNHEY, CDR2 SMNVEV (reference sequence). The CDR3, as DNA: TGTGCCAGCAGTTTAAGGAGGTGGGGCTTGGGGGGCTACACCTTC. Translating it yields CASSLRRWGLGGYTF.

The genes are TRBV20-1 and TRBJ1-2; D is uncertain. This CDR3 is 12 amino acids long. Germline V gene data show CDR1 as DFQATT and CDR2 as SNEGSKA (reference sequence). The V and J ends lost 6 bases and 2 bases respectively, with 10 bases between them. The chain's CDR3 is CSARRRNYGYTF. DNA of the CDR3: TGCAGTGCGCGACGGAGGAACTATGGCTACACCTTC.

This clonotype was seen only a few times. CDR3 coding DNA: TGTGCCAGCAGCCAAAAGACTAGCGGGAGCTGGACCTACAATGAGCAGTTCTTC. This sequence encodes CASSQKTSGSWTYNEQFF. The chain employs TRBV3-1 and TRBJ2-1; TRBD2 matches 12 bases. Germline loops: CDR1 LGHDT, CDR2 YNNKEL (reference sequence). After removal of 2 bases from V and 2 bases from J, the junction contained 7 bases not matched to a gene. CDR3 length: 18 amino acids.

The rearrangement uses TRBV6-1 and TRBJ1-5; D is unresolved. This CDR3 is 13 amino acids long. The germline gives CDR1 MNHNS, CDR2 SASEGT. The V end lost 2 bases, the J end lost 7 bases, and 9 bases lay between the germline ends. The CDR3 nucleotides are TGTGCCAGCAGTGAATCCCCCAAACAGCCCCAGCATTTT. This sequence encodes CASSESPKQPQHF.

The CDR3, as DNA: TGTGCCAGCAGCGTAGAACCGGGAGAGGGGTCCTACAATGAGCAGTTCTTC. Protein: CASSVEPGEGSYNEQFF. The chain has TRBV9 and TRBJ2-1; perhaps TRBD2 as D (6 bases). The CDR3 spans 17 residues. V lost 0 bases to trimming and J lost 1 base, with 14 bases between them. The germline gives CDR1 SGDLS, CDR2 YYNGEE.

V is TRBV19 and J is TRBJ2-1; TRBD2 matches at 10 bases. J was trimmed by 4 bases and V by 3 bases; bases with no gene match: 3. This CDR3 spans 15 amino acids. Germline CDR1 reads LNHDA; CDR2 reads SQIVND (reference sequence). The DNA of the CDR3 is TGTGCCAGTAGTATGGGGACTAGCGTATACAATGAGCAGTTCTTC. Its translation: CASSMGTSVYNEQFF.

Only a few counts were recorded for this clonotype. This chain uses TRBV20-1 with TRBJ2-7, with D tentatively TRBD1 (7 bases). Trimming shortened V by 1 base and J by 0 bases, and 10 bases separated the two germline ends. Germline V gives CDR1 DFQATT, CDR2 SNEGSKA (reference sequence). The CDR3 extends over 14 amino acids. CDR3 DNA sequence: TGCAGTGCTAGAGTTCAGGGGGGCTCCTACGAGCAGTACTTC. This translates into CSARVQGGSYEQYF.

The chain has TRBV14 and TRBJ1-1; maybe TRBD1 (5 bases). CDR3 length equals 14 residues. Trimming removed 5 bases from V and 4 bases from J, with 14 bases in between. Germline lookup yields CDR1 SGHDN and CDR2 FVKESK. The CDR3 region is CASSSRVRGTEAFF. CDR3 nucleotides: TGTGCCAGCAGCTCCAGGGTAAGGGGCACTGAAGCTTTCTTT.

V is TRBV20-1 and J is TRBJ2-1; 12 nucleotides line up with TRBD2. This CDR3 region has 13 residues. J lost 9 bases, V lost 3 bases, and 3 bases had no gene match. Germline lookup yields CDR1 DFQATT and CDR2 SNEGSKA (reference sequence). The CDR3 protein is CSARGTSGLEQFF. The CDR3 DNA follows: TGCAGTGCTAGGGGGACTAGCGGGCTTGAGCAGTTCTTC.

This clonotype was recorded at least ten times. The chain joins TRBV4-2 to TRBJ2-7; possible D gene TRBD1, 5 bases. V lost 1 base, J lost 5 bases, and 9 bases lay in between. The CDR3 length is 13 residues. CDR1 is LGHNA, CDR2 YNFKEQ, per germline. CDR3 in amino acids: CASSQGTKNEQYF. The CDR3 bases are TGTGCCAGCAGCCAAGGGACAAAAAACGAGCAGTACTTC.

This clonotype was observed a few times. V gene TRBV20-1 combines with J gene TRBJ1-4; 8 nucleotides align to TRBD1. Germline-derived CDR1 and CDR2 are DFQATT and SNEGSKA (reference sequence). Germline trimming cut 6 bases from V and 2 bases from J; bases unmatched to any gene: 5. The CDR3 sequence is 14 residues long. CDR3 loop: CSAPRGPTNEKLFF. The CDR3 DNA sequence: TGCAGTGCCCCCAGGGGGCCGACTAATGAAAAACTGTTTTTT.

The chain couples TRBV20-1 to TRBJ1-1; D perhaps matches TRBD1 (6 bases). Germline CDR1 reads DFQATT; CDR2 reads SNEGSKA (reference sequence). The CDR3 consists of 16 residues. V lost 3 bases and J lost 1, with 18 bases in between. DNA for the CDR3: TGCAGTGCTAGTCTGTGGGGAGGGGGATCGAACACTGAAGCTTTCTTT. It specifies CSASLWGGGSNTEAFF.

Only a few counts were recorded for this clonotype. CDR3 sequence: CASSIAGGTSYNEQFF. The CDR3 DNA follows: TGTGCCAGCAGCATAGCGGGAGGTACATCCTACAATGAGCAGTTCTTC. The V call is TRBV3-1, the J call TRBJ2-1, with TRBD2 matching over 10 bases. CDR3 size: 16 residues. With V trimmed by 5 bases and J by 1 base, 5 bases remained unmatched. Per the germline V gene, CDR1 is LGHDT and CDR2 is YNNKEL (reference sequence).